This passage covers 23 T cell receptor beta chains from one sample sequenced in a study of Ad26.COV2.S vaccination and SARS-CoV-2 variants. This sample's treatment: 19 received Ad26.COV2.S at low or high dose, single or two shots; several received placebo; per-sample allocation not given. Samples were taken on day 63 after the first vaccine or placebo injection. The data were produced by immunoSEQ multiplex PCR, yet TCRdb's version contains in-frame clones alone and is incomplete. Here the sample spans roughly 400,000 clones, 90% being singletons. This specimen consisted of peripheral blood, obtained in a trial of Ad26.COV2.S vaccine versus placebo. These receptors were obtained from a person aged 18-60 years who received the Ad26.COV2.S COVID-19 vaccine or a placebo.

The table lists this clone with a count of one. The J gene is TRBJ2-1, the V gene TRBV10-3, with 7 bases lining up with TRBD2. Trimming cost V 0 bases and J 2 bases; bases outside gene matches: 4. The CDR3 sequence is 16 residues long. From germline, CDR1 is ENHRY and CDR2 SYGVKD. The CDR3 protein is CAISESWRETYNEQFF. The DNA of the CDR3 is TGTGCCATCAGTGAGTCCTGGCGGGAGACCTACAATGAGCAGTTCTTC.

The V call is TRBV2, the J call TRBJ1-2; D is uncertain. Trimming stripped 3 bases from V and 8 bases from J, with 10 bases between. Germline values: CDR1 SNHLY, CDR2 FYNNEI. The CDR3 is made up of 12 amino acids. Written as DNA, the CDR3 is TGTGCCAGCAGTGATTTCCCGATCGGCTACACCTTC. It encodes CASSDFPIGYTF.

The rearrangement links TRBV18 to TRBJ2-7, with TRBD1 identical over 11 bases. V lost 2 bases and J lost 2; bases outside the gene matches: 11. Germline values: CDR1 KGHSH, CDR2 LQKENI. This CDR3 spans 18 amino acids. CDR3 in amino acids: CASSPFGTGGVGPYEQYF. The CDR3, as DNA: TGTGCCAGCTCACCATTCGGGACAGGGGGGGTAGGTCCCTACGAGCAGTACTTC.

This chain connects TRBV9 to TRBJ1-2, with D unresolved. The CDR3 is 10 residues long. Germline CDR1 reads SGDLS; CDR2 reads YYNGEE. V lost 3 bases and J lost 9, with 6 bases in between. This CDR3 reads CASSGRRYTF. In nucleotides, the CDR3 is TGTGCCAGCAGCGGACGGCGCTACACCTTC.

The chain carries TRBV2 and TRBJ1-1; TRBD1 matches 9 bases. The germline gives CDR1 SNHLY, CDR2 FYNNEI. V lost 6 bases, J lost 1 base, and 3 bases stayed unmatched. The CDR3 length is 14 residues. This CDR3 is CASRPGQGNTEAFF. The CDR3 DNA follows: TGTGCCAGCAGGCCGGGACAGGGGAACACTGAAGCTTTCTTT.

This clone appeared once. The J gene is TRBJ1-5, the V gene TRBV10-3, with unresolved D. Trimming stripped 3 bases from V and 5 bases from J, with 11 bases between. Germline CDR1 and CDR2: ENHRY and SYGVKD. The CDR3 length is 14 residues. Here the CDR3 DNA reads TGTGCCATCAGTGATGGGAGGGTAGATCAGCCCCAGCATTTT. It specifies CAISDGRVDQPQHF.

This clone was counted once. J is TRBJ1-1 and V is TRBV7-9; 8 nucleotides line up with TRBD1. The V gene end was trimmed by 3 bases and the J gene end by 6 bases; junction bases not matched to a gene: 6. The CDR3 spans 14 residues. Germline V gene lookup returns CDR1 SEHNR and CDR2 FQNEAQ (reference sequence). CDR3 sequence reads: CASSFSQGAPEAFF. CDR3 sequence (DNA): TGTGCCAGCAGCTTTTCGCAGGGGGCACCTGAAGCTTTCTTT.

About this clone: Relative to the germline gene, one junction end is altered; a read error may explain this. The chain employs TRBV7-7 and TRBJ2-5; TRBD2 is a possible D gene (6 bases). The germline V gene encodes CDR1 SSHAT and CDR2 FNYEAQ (reference sequence). The CDR3 covers 14 residues. CDR3 protein: CASSFGGTGETQYF. CDR3 DNA: TGTGCTAGCAGCTTTGGGGGGACGGGAGAGACCCAGTACTTC.

The rearrangement joins TRBV7-9 to TRBJ2-1; 8 bases are shared with TRBD2. CDR3 length: 20 residues. With V trimmed by 7 bases and J by 4 bases, 24 bases remained unmatched. Germline assignment: CDR1 SEHNR and CDR2 FQNEAQ (reference sequence). CDR3 DNA: TGTGCCAGCACCCCAACGGTGGGACTAGAACAAGGGACTTCGTACAATGAGCAGTTCTTC. Its translation: CASTPTVGLEQGTSYNEQFF.

V is TRBV13 and J is TRBJ2-1; D might be TRBD1 (6 bases). The CDR3 has 12 residues. CDR1 PRHDT and CDR2 FYEKMQ come from the germline V gene (reference sequence). Between the trimmed V and J ends, which lost 2 bases and 13 bases, there was a span of 12 bases. As DNA, the CDR3 is TGTGCCAGCAGCTTAACACAGGGTGACCAGTTCTTC. This translates into CASSLTQGDQFF.

This chain joins TRBV7-5 and TRBJ2-7; TRBD2 reflects the table's D call only, with no check against the DNA. TRBV7-5 is annotated as a pseudogene. This CDR3 comprises 16 residues. The CDR3 is CARSLARRGRSYEQYF. CDR3 DNA: TGTGCCAGAAGCTTAGCGCGGAGAGGGAGGAGTTACGAGCAGTACTTC.

The chain employs TRBV7-9 and TRBJ2-1, with 10 bases that match TRBD2. This CDR3 is built from 13 residues. CDR1 and CDR2 (germline): SEHNR, FQNEAQ (reference sequence). V lost 6 bases to trimming and J lost 7 bases; unmatched junction nucleotides: 3. The CDR3: CASRASGSNEQFF. The CDR3 bases are TGTGCCAGCAGGGCTAGCGGGAGTAATGAGCAGTTCTTC.

V and J are TRBV28 and TRBJ2-2, with 7 bases lining up with TRBD1. The V and J ends lost 2 bases and 6 bases, in that order; junction bases with no gene match: 12. The germline V gene encodes CDR1 MDHEN and CDR2 SYDVKM. The length of the CDR3 is 17 residues. Written as DNA, the CDR3 is TGTGCCAGCAGTTTAAGCCCCAACAGGGGTTGGGCCGGGGAGCTGTTTTTT. Amino acid sequence: CASSLSPNRGWAGELFF.

The rearrangement links TRBV28 to TRBJ2-1; a possible D gene is TRBD1 (6 bases). This CDR3 contains 11 residues. V was cut by 5 bases and J by 10 bases, with 9 bases left in between. Per the germline V gene, CDR1 is MDHEN and CDR2 is SYDVKM. This CDR3 is CASSTTGEQFF. Here the CDR3 DNA reads TGTGCCAGCAGTACTACAGGGGAGCAGTTCTTC.

The chain is built from TRBV28 and TRBJ2-5; 16 nucleotides match TRBD2. V shed 3 bases, J shed 4 bases, and the junction held 11 bases outside the gene matches. The CDR3 is made up of 19 amino acids. Germline V gives CDR1 MDHEN, CDR2 SYDVKM. The CDR3 sequence is CASSFPPGLAGGPGETQYF. The CDR3 nucleotides are TGTGCCAGCAGTTTCCCCCCGGGACTAGCGGGAGGGCCTGGAGAGACCCAGTACTTC.

The V call is TRBV5-6, the J call TRBJ2-3; 7 positions agree with TRBD2. There are 12 residues in the CDR3. Germline V gene lookup returns CDR1 SGHDT and CDR2 YYEEEE. The junction had 1 base not matched to a gene; V was cut back by 2 bases and J by 7 bases. Written as DNA, the CDR3 is TGTGCCAGCAGCTTCGGGAGGTATACGCAGTATTTT. This codes for CASSFGRYTQYF.

The J gene is TRBJ1-2, the V gene TRBV2; 7 nucleotides agree with TRBD1. The CDR3 sequence is 14 residues long. The J segment lost 6 bases and the V segment lost 5 bases, leaving 9 bases of the junction unmatched. The germline CDR1 and CDR2 sequences are SNHLY and FYNNEI. CDR3 loop: CASSRQGGSDGYTF. The CDR3 region has the DNA TGTGCCAGCAGTAGACAGGGAGGATCTGATGGCTACACCTTC.

This clone was detected only a few times. The chain couples TRBV7-2 to TRBJ1-5; D gene uncertain. This CDR3 comprises 14 residues. Trimming stripped 5 bases from V and 6 bases from J, with 14 bases between. Germline V gives CDR1 SGHTA, CDR2 FQGNSA. DNA of the CDR3: TGTGCCAGCAGCGCCAGCAAGGAGGGTCAGCCCCAGCATTTT. Protein sequence: CASSASKEGQPQHF.

The chain uses TRBV5-6 and TRBJ1-4; D is undetermined. The CDR3 sequence is 12 residues long. V dropped 2 bases and J dropped 8 bases, with 7 bases sitting between them. Germline CDR1 and CDR2: SGHDT and YYEEEE. The CDR3: CASSFEDEKLFF. CDR3 nucleotides: TGTGCCAGCAGCTTCGAGGACGAAAAACTGTTTTTT.

V and J are TRBV3-1 (or the pseudogene TRBV3-2) and TRBJ1-6; weak D call: TRBD1 (5 bases). CDR1 and CDR2 from the germline V gene are LGHDT and YNNKEL (reference sequence). The CDR3 is made up of 16 amino acids. V gave up 0 bases and J gave up 7 bases, with 13 bases separating them. As DNA, the CDR3 is TGTGCCAGCAGCCAAGAGCCTTGGGGCTGGAATTCACCCCTCCACTTT. It translates to CASSQEPWGWNSPLHF.

The chain recombines TRBV9 with TRBJ2-7; no definite D call. This CDR3 region has 13 residues. Germline CDR1 is SGDLS and CDR2 is YYNGEE. Trimming pared 1 base from V and 5 bases from J, leaving 10 bases between. CDR3 DNA sequence: TGTGCCAGCAGCGTACGGCCCTGGGACGAGCAGTACTTC. This sequence encodes CASSVRPWDEQYF. Variable domain in full (rest from reference TRBV9 and TRBJ2-7): DSGVTQTPKHLITATGQRVTLRCSPRSGDLSVYWYQQSLDQGLQFLIQYYNGEERAKGNILERFSAQQFPDLHSELNLSSLELGDSALYFCASSVRPWDEQYFGPGTRLTVT.

This clone has a handful of counts. The gene calls are TRBV27 and TRBJ2-7; D unclear. V dropped 5 bases and J dropped 2 bases, with 7 bases sitting between them. This CDR3 contains 12 residues. Germline CDR1 reads MNHEY; CDR2 reads SMNVEV (reference sequence). The CDR3 region has the DNA TGTGCCAGCAGTCTCCAGACCTACGAGCAGTACTTC. As protein: CASSLQTYEQYF.

This chain connects TRBV7-9 to TRBJ2-1; D gene uncertain. Germline assignment: CDR1 SEHNR and CDR2 FQNEAQ (reference sequence). The V and J ends lost 1 base and 7 bases respectively, with 17 bases between them. The CDR3 runs to 16 residues. The CDR3 sequence is CASSLGLGQILNEQFF. For the CDR3, the DNA is TGTGCCAGCAGCTTAGGATTAGGGCAGATACTAAATGAGCAGTTCTTC.